This TCR beta chain was sequenced in a study of blood T cell repertoires in COVID-19. Method: immunoSEQ multiplex PCR; TCRdb's copy keeps in-frame clones and lacks some. In the table there are approximately 160,000 clones, approximately 85% of which are singletons. The CDR3 runs 11 residues. Germline CDR1 reads LNHDA; CDR2 reads SQIVND (reference sequence). Trimming shortened V by 7 bases and J by 9 bases, and 12 bases separated the two germline ends. The genes are TRBV19 and TRBJ1-1; D not resolved. Input material: peripheral blood. This receptor was obtained from a man aged 55 to 70 with active or convalescent COVID-19. The CDR3 region has the DNA TGTGCCAGTACCGAGAGGTCACAAGCTTTCTTT. Its protein product is CASTERSQAFF.